These 28 T cell receptor beta chains came from one sample sequenced in a study of CD4 T cells in relation to SARS-CoV-2 and coronaviruses. Antigen specificity for these receptors is unknown. Clones were sequenced by immunoSEQ multiplex PCR, and TCRdb holds only the in-frame ones, with some missing. The table includes 26,000 or so clones, around three quarters detected once. CD4+ T cells from unexposed donors were obtained before the COVID-19 pandemic (2011-2018). The cells were cultured for less than twelve days before CD4+ T cells were isolated. The sample consisted of CD4+ T cells from PBMCs, cultured in vitro. The receptors here all came from a human donor in good health.

This clone was picked up a small number of times. The chain is built from TRBV6-1 and TRBJ1-5; D possibly corresponds to TRBD1 (5 bases). This CDR3 comprises 15 residues. The germline V and J ends were trimmed by 2 bases and 9 bases, with 17 bases remaining between them. Germline assignment: CDR1 MNHNS and CDR2 SASEGT. CDR3 sequence (DNA): TGTGCCAGCAGTGAAAGCCCGCGGGGCGATCGGCCCCAGCATTTT. Translating it yields CASSESPRGDRPQHF.

This chain connects TRBV19 to TRBJ2-7; 11 bases map to TRBD1. J lost 2 bases, V lost 5 bases, and 2 bases had no gene match. Germline values: CDR1 LNHDA, CDR2 SQIVND (reference sequence). The CDR3 runs to 14 residues. The CDR3 region has the DNA TGTGCCAGTAGTCGGGACAGGGGGACCTACGAGCAGTACTTC. Translated, it gives CASSRDRGTYEQYF.

The chain carries TRBV6-1 and TRBJ2-1; 12 bases agree with TRBD2. V lost 6 bases, J lost 9 bases, and 9 bases stayed unmatched. Germline-derived CDR1 and CDR2 are MNHNS and SASEGT. CDR3 size: 15 residues. The CDR3 here is CASRGGTSGWSEQFF. The DNA of the CDR3 is TGTGCCAGCAGAGGGGGGACTAGCGGGTGGAGTGAGCAGTTCTTC.

V is TRBV5-6 and J is TRBJ1-1; 12 bases are shared with TRBD1. Looked up from germline, CDR1 is SGHDT and CDR2 is YYEEEE. The length of the CDR3 is 18 residues. V shed 4 bases, J shed 5 bases, and the junction held 15 bases outside the gene matches. The CDR3 DNA follows: TGTGCCAGCAGCGGAATACCGGGACAGGGGGCGCCATCGACTGAAGCTTTCTTT. This translates into CASSGIPGQGAPSTEAFF.

The chain has TRBV6-5 and TRBJ1-2, with 8 positions matching TRBD1. Germline CDR1 reads MNHEY; CDR2 reads SVGAGI. The V segment lost 2 bases and the J segment 0 bases; nucleotides outside the gene matches: 5. The CDR3 is made up of 16 amino acids. In DNA, the CDR3 is TGTGCCAGCAGTTACGCCCGGGACAGGACTAACTATGGCTACACCTTC. Encoded protein: CASSYARDRTNYGYTF.

This sequence joins TRBV6-6 and TRBJ2-3; D is uncertain. This CDR3 contains 12 residues. V shed 6 bases and J shed 6 bases, with 10 bases lying between them. CDR1 and CDR2 from the germline V gene are MNHNY and SVGAGI (reference sequence). In DNA, the CDR3 is TGTGCCAGCAGCCTTGAATCGGATACGCAGTATTTT. Translated, it gives CASSLESDTQYF.

V gene TRBV20-1 combines with J gene TRBJ2-5; D not resolved. This CDR3 spans 11 amino acids. Germline V CDR1 and CDR2: DFQATT, SNEGSKA (reference sequence). V lost 5 bases and J lost 5, with 9 bases in between. The CDR3 DNA reads as TGCAGTGCTGGGCATCAGGAGACCCAGTACTTC. This sequence encodes CSAGHQETQYF.

This chain joins TRBV10-3 and TRBJ2-3, with D possibly called TRBD1 or TRBD2 (5 bases each). This CDR3 has 14 residues. The V and J ends lost 8 bases and 2 bases respectively, with 14 bases between them. Germline V gene data show CDR1 as ENHRY and CDR2 as SYGVKD. The CDR3 bases are TGTGCCATCCGCCGGGACCCCCTCACAGATACGCAGTATTTT. This gives the protein CAIRRDPLTDTQYF.

V and J are TRBV5-1 and TRBJ2-5; no clear D. The CDR3 runs to 12 residues. Germline V gives CDR1 SGHRS, CDR2 YFSETQ. V was pared by 6 bases and J by 0 bases, with 6 bases between. In DNA, the CDR3 is TGCGCCAGCACGGCGGACCAAGAGACCCAGTACTTC. It yields the protein CASTADQETQYF.

This clone was seen only a few times. V and J are TRBV12-5 and TRBJ1-5; the D is unclear. V was shortened by 6 bases and J by 5 bases, with 8 bases between the two germline ends. The CDR3 sequence is 12 residues long. Germline V gene data show CDR1 as LGHNT and CDR2 as FRNRAP. CDR3 residues: CASGSGDQPQHF. CDR3 sequence (DNA): TGTGCTAGTGGCTCGGGCGATCAGCCCCAGCATTTT. Based on the CDR3 plus reference TRBV12-5 and TRBJ1-5, the full variable domain is DARVTQTPRHKVTEMGQEVTMRCQPILGHNTVFWYRQTMMQGLELLAYFRNRAPLDDSGMPKDRFSAEMPDATLATLKIQPSEPRDSAVYFCASGSGDQPQHFGDGTRLSIL.

This clone appeared once. The chain joins TRBV6-5 to TRBJ2-7; TRBD1 might be the D (6 bases). Germline CDR1 and CDR2: MNHEY and SVGAGI. The CDR3 covers 12 residues. V lost 8 bases and J lost 1, with 9 bases in between. CDR3 bases: TGTGCCAGCGGGGGCTTATCCTACGAGCAGTACTTC. Amino acids: CASGGLSYEQYF.

This clone was found once. The chain has TRBV2 and TRBJ1-1; D might be TRBD1 (5 bases). Germline V gives CDR1 SNHLY, CDR2 FYNNEI. The V and J ends lost 0 bases and 4 bases respectively, with 12 bases between them. CDR3 size: 15 residues. The CDR3 loop reads CASSEAVGGITEAFF. As DNA, the CDR3 is TGTGCCAGCAGTGAAGCGGTCGGGGGGATCACTGAAGCTTTCTTT.

The V gene is TRBV7-2, the J gene TRBJ2-7; D call uncertain. The CDR3 runs to 11 residues. In germline, CDR1 is SGHTA, CDR2 FQGNSA. V lost 3 bases, J lost 5 bases, and 5 bases lay in between. The CDR3 region is CASSLDNEQYF. The CDR3 bases are TGTGCCAGCAGCTTGGATAACGAGCAGTACTTC.

V gene TRBV7-3 combines with J gene TRBJ2-1, with D possibly being TRBD1 (6 bases). Germline V gives CDR1 SGHTA, CDR2 FQGTGA. The CDR3 runs 15 residues. V lost 2 bases, J lost 7 bases, and 15 bases lay in between. CDR3: CASSLDRLMGNEQFF. DNA of the CDR3: TGTGCCAGCAGCTTAGACAGGTTGATGGGTAATGAGCAGTTCTTC.

This clone was seen only a few times. The rearrangement uses TRBV4-2 and TRBJ2-3, with 12 positions matching TRBD2. Germline CDR1 reads LGHNA; CDR2 reads YNFKEQ. Trimming at V came to 3 bases and at J to 0 bases, leaving 4 bases not matched to a gene. The CDR3 is 17 amino acids. DNA for the CDR3: TGTGCCAGCAGCCAGTGGACTAGCGGGGCTAGCACAGATACGCAGTATTTT. This gives the protein CASSQWTSGASTDTQYF.

The chain uses TRBV5-6 and TRBJ2-3; TRBD2 matches 14 bases. CDR3 size: 18 residues. With 1 base clipped from V and 2 bases from J, the junction kept 6 bases outside the gene matches. Germline-derived CDR1 and CDR2 are SGHDT and YYEEEE. DNA for the CDR3: TGTGCCAGCAGCTTGACAGGACTAGCGGGGGGCCTCACAGATACGCAGTATTTT. Residues: CASSLTGLAGGLTDTQYF.

The chain joins TRBV19 to TRBJ2-7; 8 bases fit TRBD1. This CDR3 is 15 amino acids long. Germline trimming cut 3 bases from V and 3 bases from J; bases unmatched to any gene: 7. Germline CDR1 and CDR2: LNHDA and SQIVND (reference sequence). This CDR3 reads CASSIGQGGFYEQYF. The CDR3 DNA reads TGTGCCAGTAGTATCGGACAGGGCGGATTCTACGAGCAGTACTTC.

A word on this clone: The same CDR3 can be traced to other DNA sequences in this sample. The gene calls are TRBV6-2 or TRBV6-3 and TRBJ2-7, with a possible D match to TRBD1 (5 bases). Looked up from germline, CDR1 is MNHEY and CDR2 is SVGEGT. The CDR3 has 12 residues. The V gene lost 3 bases and the J gene lost 5 bases, with 8 bases spanning the gap. The CDR3: CASSYIGDEQYF. In DNA form, the CDR3 reads TGTGCCAGCAGTTATATAGGGGACGAGCAGTACTTC.

V and J are TRBV3-1 (or the pseudogene TRBV3-2) and TRBJ2-7; D ambiguous. The CDR3 totals 16 residues. Trimming removed 1 base at V and 0 bases at J, with 13 bases between. Germline values: CDR1 LGHDT, CDR2 YNNKEL (reference sequence). CDR3 loop: CASSQAYQTDSYEQYF. As DNA, the CDR3 is TGTGCCAGCAGCCAAGCTTACCAGACGGACTCCTACGAGCAGTACTTC.

The chain has TRBV6-5 and TRBJ1-1; D not certain. Per the germline V gene, CDR1 is MNHEY and CDR2 is SVGAGI. This CDR3 spans 13 amino acids. The V end was cut by 2 bases, the J end by 5 bases, with 9 bases between. CDR3 coding DNA: TGTGCCAGCAGTTACGGCCCCTCTACTGAAGCTTTCTTT. Translation gives CASSYGPSTEAFF.

The chain uses TRBV12-5 and TRBJ1-3; a possible D gene is TRBD1 (5 bases). Trimming removed 1 base at V and 5 bases at J, with 15 bases between. This CDR3 is built from 16 residues. Germline V gene sequence: CDR1 LGHNT, CDR2 FRNRAP. The CDR3 DNA sequence: TGTGCTAGTGGTTTGGGGGCTACGACAGCGAGAAACACCATATATTTT. It yields the protein CASGLGATTARNTIYF. Drawing the rest from reference TRBV12-5 and TRBJ1-3, the complete variable domain is DARVTQTPRHKVTEMGQEVTMRCQPILGHNTVFWYRQTMMQGLELLAYFRNRAPLDDSGMPKDRFSAEMPDATLATLKIQPSEPRDSAVYFCASGLGATTARNTIYFGEGSWLTVV.

The rearrangement joins TRBV7-9 to TRBJ2-3; 11 bases align to TRBD2. This CDR3 has 15 amino acids. CDR1 is SEHNR, CDR2 FQNEAQ, per germline (reference sequence). Trimming cost V 4 bases and J 1 base; bases outside gene matches: 1. The CDR3 DNA follows: TGTGCCAGCAGCTATAGCGGGGGGGGCACAGATACGCAGTATTTT. Translated: CASSYSGGGTDTQYF. Full variable domain (missing parts from reference TRBV7-9 and TRBJ2-3): DTGVSQNPRHKITKRGQNVTFRCDPISEHNRLYWYRQTLGQGPEFLTYFQNEAQLEKSRLLSDRFSAERPKGSFSTLEIQRTEQGDSAMYLCASSYSGGGTDTQYFGPGTRLTVL.

V and J are TRBV30 and TRBJ2-5; weak D call: TRBD2 (6 bases). The germline V and J ends were trimmed by 0 bases and 4 bases, with 12 bases remaining between them. This CDR3 has 14 amino acids. Looked up from germline, CDR1 is GTSNPN and CDR2 is SVGIG (reference sequence). Written as DNA, the CDR3 is TGTGCCTGGAGTGTTGGGCAGGGAGGAGAGACCCAGTACTTC. It encodes CAWSVGQGGETQYF.

The genes are TRBV19 and TRBJ1-4; 9 positions agree with TRBD1. The CDR3 is 14 amino acids. Germline assignment: CDR1 LNHDA and CDR2 SQIVND (reference sequence). The V gene end was trimmed by 5 bases and the J gene end by 8 bases; junction bases not matched to a gene: 6. CDR3 region: CASSLGQGEEKLFF. CDR3 nucleotide sequence: TGTGCCAGTAGTTTGGGACAGGGCGAAGAAAAACTGTTTTTT.

The chain combines TRBV19 with TRBJ1-6; D is unclear. Trimming stripped 5 bases from V and 11 bases from J, with 16 bases between. Germline V gene sequence: CDR1 LNHDA, CDR2 SQIVND (reference sequence). The CDR3 loop spans 14 amino acids. CDR3 nucleotide sequence: TGTGCCAGTAGTGAAGGGCTAACTCGGGCACCCCTCCACTTT. The encoded protein is CASSEGLTRAPLHF.

V usage is TRBV7-9 and J usage is TRBJ1-6; the D gene is possibly TRBD1 (5 bases). This CDR3 has 13 amino acids. V was pared by 6 bases and J by 13 bases, with 16 bases between. The germline gives CDR1 SEHNR, CDR2 FQNEAQ (reference sequence). CDR3 nucleotide sequence: TGTGCCAGCAGTTCCGGGCCCACAGGCCCCCTCCACTTT. Amino acids: CASSSGPTGPLHF. Complete variable domain (other parts from reference TRBV7-9 and TRBJ1-6): DTGVSQNPRHKITKRGQNVTFRCDPISEHNRLYWYRQTLGQGPEFLTYFQNEAQLEKSRLLSDRFSAERPKGSFSTLEIQRTEQGDSAMYLCASSSGPTGPLHFGNGTRLTVT.

The chain couples TRBV19 to TRBJ2-7; D is possibly TRBD2 (7 bases). The V gene lost 8 bases and the J gene lost 4 bases, with 15 bases spanning the gap. Germline-derived CDR1 and CDR2 are LNHDA and SQIVND (reference sequence). The CDR3 has 13 amino acids. The CDR3 loop is CASGGAVSYEQYF. DNA of the CDR3: TGTGCCAGTGGGGGGGCAGTATCATACGAGCAGTACTTC. The variable domain in full, with the rest retrieved from reference TRBV19 and TRBJ2-7, is DGGITQSPKYLFRKEGQNVTLSCEQNLNHDAMYWYRQDPGQGLRLIYYSQIVNDFQKGDIAEGYSVSREKKESFPLTVTSAQKNPTAFYLCASGGAVSYEQYFGPGTRLTVT.

This chain uses TRBV28 with TRBJ1-1, with D tentatively TRBD1 (5 bases). V lost 4 bases, J lost 1 base, and 13 bases lay in between. Per germline, CDR1 MDHEN and CDR2 SYDVKM. The CDR3 extends over 15 amino acids. The DNA of the CDR3 is TGTGCCAGCAGTTCGGGCGGGGCGGGGAACACTGAAGCTTTCTTT. Amino acids: CASSSGGAGNTEAFF.